A single sample is the source of the 10 T cell receptor beta chains below, sequenced in a study of cytomegalovirus exposure and HLA in healthy donors. The study ran its PCR with 60 Vbeta and 13 Jbeta primers. Only in-frame clones appear in the TCRdb table, and some are missing; sequencing was by immunoSEQ multiplex PCR. Of around 140,000 clones listed, approximately 75% are singletons. Material: PBMCs. The receptors originated from a man in his forties or fifties in good health and CMV-seropositive.

Only one count was recorded for this clone. The chain employs TRBV5-6 and TRBJ2-2; TRBD1 matches 9 bases. CDR1 and CDR2 from the germline V gene are SGHDT and YYEEEE. This CDR3 region has 16 residues. Trimming cost V 1 base and J 4 bases; bases outside gene matches: 5. For the CDR3, the DNA is TGTGCCAGCAGCTTGTTCGGGACAGGGTTCACCGGGGAGCTGTTTTTT. It yields the protein CASSLFGTGFTGELFF.

The gene calls are TRBV9 and TRBJ2-7, with TRBD2 matching 10 bases. CDR3 length: 15 residues. Germline V CDR1 and CDR2: SGDLS, YYNGEE. Losses at the gene ends were 4 bases for V and 1 base for J; bases not matched to a gene: 5. CDR3 DNA: TGTGCCAGCAGCCCTAGCGGGAGTAAATCCTACGAGCAGTACTTC. Its translation: CASSPSGSKSYEQYF. The complete variable domain, with remaining parts taken from reference TRBV9 and TRBJ2-7, reads DSGVTQTPKHLITATGQRVTLRCSPRSGDLSVYWYQQSLDQGLQFLIQYYNGEERAKGNILERFSAQQFPDLHSELNLSSLELGDSALYFCASSPSGSKSYEQYFGPGTRLTVT.

This clone was seen just once. V usage is TRBV9 and J usage is TRBJ1-1; 8 nucleotides match TRBD1. Germline V gives CDR1 SGDLS, CDR2 YYNGEE. There are 13 residues in the CDR3. The V and J ends lost 4 bases and 11 bases, in that order; junction bases with no gene match: 10. CDR3 sequence (DNA): TGTGCCAGCAGCCCTCGGTGGACAGGGTGGGCTTTCTTT. Amino acid sequence: CASSPRWTGWAFF.

The chain employs TRBV9 and TRBJ1-1; D remains ambiguous. The V end lost 0 bases, the J end lost 4 bases, and 10 bases lay between the germline ends. Germline-derived CDR1 and CDR2 are SGDLS and YYNGEE. The CDR3 extends over 14 amino acids. The CDR3 sequence is CASSVAQSGTEAFF. The CDR3 DNA follows: TGTGCCAGCAGCGTAGCTCAATCAGGCACTGAAGCTTTCTTT.

The chain combines TRBV2 with TRBJ2-3, with 9 bases matching TRBD1. The length of the CDR3 is 15 residues. Germline CDR1 is SNHLY and CDR2 is FYNNEI. Trimming removed 5 bases from V and 0 bases from J; junction bases left unmatched: 3. CDR3 bases: TGTGCCAGCAGTCGGGACAGGGTAAGCACAGATACGCAGTATTTT. This encodes CASSRDRVSTDTQYF.

The chain combines TRBV21-1 with TRBJ1-1; the table calls TRBD1, which could not be checked here. TRBV21-1 is assigned pseudogene status. There are 16 residues in the CDR3. CDR3 loop: CASSGVPGGLNTEAFF. CDR3 nucleotides: TGTGCCAGCAGCGGGGTACCAGGGGGCCTGAACACTGAAGCTTTCTTT.

This sequence joins TRBV10-3 and TRBJ2-5, with 9 bases fitting TRBD1. Near its end, the DNA agrees better with TRBJ2-7, so the J call may be wrong. This CDR3 is built from 13 residues. Germline V gene data show CDR1 as ENHRY and CDR2 as SYGVKD. The CDR3 region has the DNA TGTGCCACGTCCGGGACAGGGACCTACGAGCAGTACTTC. Its translation: CATSGTGTYEQYF.

The gene calls are TRBV7-3 and TRBJ1-5; 8 bases match TRBD1. The ends lost 5 bases at V and 7 bases at J; junction bases unmatched: 4. The CDR3 length is 13 residues. Germline values: CDR1 SGHTA, CDR2 FQGTGA. CDR3 in DNA: TGTGCCAGCAGCGCGGACAGGGACCAGCCCCAGCATTTT. It codes for CASSADRDQPQHF.

The genes are TRBV2 and TRBJ2-5; 8 bases fit TRBD2. Germline V gives CDR1 SNHLY, CDR2 FYNNEI. The CDR3 runs 15 residues. J was trimmed by 4 bases and V by 7 bases; bases with no gene match: 11. The CDR3 sequence is CASTAQGGGRETQYF. The CDR3 bases are TGTGCCAGCACCGCACAGGGCGGGGGGAGAGAGACCCAGTACTTC.

The chain joins TRBV5-8 to TRBJ1-1; D is undetermined. The V end lost 2 bases, the J end lost 1 base, and 6 bases lay between the germline ends. The CDR3 runs 13 residues. From germline, CDR1 is SGHTS and CDR2 YDEGEE. Written as DNA, the CDR3 is TGTGCCAGCAGCTTTTCCTCGAACACTGAAGCTTTCTTT. This codes for CASSFSSNTEAFF. Combining the CDR3 with reference TRBV5-8 and TRBJ1-1 gives the whole variable domain EAGVTQSPTHLIKTRGQQATLRCSPISGHTSVYWYQQALGLGLQFLLWYDEGEERNRGNFPPRFSGRQFPNYSSELNVNALELEDSALYLCASSFSSNTEAFFGQGTRLTVV.